These 14 T cell receptor beta chains came from one sample sequenced in a study of T cells in Graves' hyperthyroidism and ophthalmopathy. RNA transcripts gave rise to amplified TCR beta CDR3 regions. First-round RT-PCR targeting the TCR CDR3 was performed with the HTBI primer set. TCRdb passed the multiplex PCR reads through MiXCR, listing each CDR3 protein once. The table shows about 560,000 distinct CDR3 sequences, with roughly 15% occurring only once. What was sequenced was blood. The receptors here all came from a middle-aged woman with Graves' hyperthyroidism.

This clonotype was observed many times. The gene calls are TRBV3-1 and TRBJ2-5, with no clear D. Per the germline V gene, CDR1 is LGHDT and CDR2 is YNNKEL (reference sequence). The CDR3 contains 14 residues. Trimming removed 4 bases from V and 10 bases from J, with 19 bases in between. CDR3 sequence (DNA): TGTGCCAGCAGCCCCGTCCCACTGGGTCGTGACCAGTACTTC. Protein sequence: CASSPVPLGRDQYF.

J is TRBJ2-2 and V is TRBV20-1, with 14 bases that match TRBD2. After removal of 5 bases from V and 6 bases from J, the junction contained 5 bases not matched to a gene. This CDR3 is 15 amino acids long. Per the germline V gene, CDR1 is DFQATT and CDR2 is SNEGSKA (reference sequence). The chain's CDR3 is CSASRLAGGPGELFF. The CDR3, as DNA: TGCAGTGCTTCTCGACTAGCGGGAGGGCCCGGGGAGCTGTTTTTT.

This clonotype was seen ten or more times. This chain connects TRBV5-1 to TRBJ2-1, with 8 bases fitting TRBD2. The CDR3 is 16 amino acids. Trimming removed 0 bases from V and 1 base from J; junction bases left unmatched: 3. CDR1 SGHRS and CDR2 YFSETQ come from the germline V gene. Written as DNA, the CDR3 is TGCGCCAGCAGCTTGGTAGCGGGGTCGTCCTACAATGAGCAGTTCTTC. This gives the protein CASSLVAGSSYNEQFF.

Note on this clonotype: A read error may be the cause here, since a much bigger clone is one base away. The CDR3 nucleotides are TGTGCCAGCAGCTTAGGGACTAGCGGGAGTTCCTGGGGTGATGAGCAGTTCTTC. It codes for CASSLGTSGSSWGDEQFF. V usage is TRBV11-2 and J usage is TRBJ2-1; 13 bases align to TRBD2. This CDR3 has 18 residues. The trim removed 1 base at V and 8 bases at J, leaving 11 bases unmatched. Per germline, CDR1 SGHAT and CDR2 FQNNGV.

This clonotype was detected many times. The chain uses TRBV20-1 and TRBJ2-2; no clear D. CDR3 size: 14 residues. Germline loops: CDR1 DFQATT, CDR2 SNEGSKA (reference sequence). V dropped 1 base and J dropped 1 base, with 7 bases sitting between them. In DNA form, the CDR3 reads TGCAGTGCTAGAGGGAACCTGAACACCGGGGAGCTGTTTTTT. Translation gives CSARGNLNTGELFF.

In this sample, this clonotype turned up a few times. The CDR3 reads CASSPSGRVNTGELFF. For the CDR3, the DNA is TGCGCCAGCAGTCCTAGCGGGAGGGTGAACACCGGGGAGCTGTTTTTT. This rearrangement joins TRBV5-1 to TRBJ2-2; 12 nucleotides agree with TRBD2. V lost 5 bases to trimming and J lost 1 base; unmatched junction nucleotides: 3. CDR3 length equals 16 residues. Germline CDR1 is SGHRS and CDR2 is YFSETQ. Filled out from reference TRBV5-1 and TRBJ2-2, the complete variable domain reads KAGVTQTPRYLIKTRGQQVTLSCSPISGHRSVSWYQQTPGQGLQFLFEYFSETQRNKGNFPGRFSGRQFSNSRSEMNVSTLELGDSALYLCASSPSGRVNTGELFFGEGSRLTVL.

This clonotype was observed many times. This chain links TRBV18 with TRBJ2-1; D gene unclear. V lost 3 bases to trimming and J lost 7 bases, with 13 bases between them. Germline loops: CDR1 KGHSH, CDR2 LQKENI. This CDR3 has 14 residues. CDR3 sequence: CASSPYRVGNEQFF. The DNA of the CDR3 is TGTGCCAGCTCACCGTATAGGGTTGGGAATGAGCAGTTCTTC.

The CDR3 DNA sequence: TGCAGTGCCGTAGAGCGGACTAGCGGGAGCTCCTACAATGAGCAGTTCTTC. Amino acids: CSAVERTSGSSYNEQFF. The genes are TRBV20-1 and TRBJ2-1; TRBD2 agrees at 13 bases. The V gene's germline CDR1 is DFQATT and CDR2 SNEGSKA (reference sequence). V was clipped by 6 bases and J by 0 bases; unmatched bases: 8. CDR3 length equals 17 residues.

The table lists this clonotype with many counts. The V and J genes are TRBV7-8 and TRBJ1-1; D might be TRBD1 (6 bases). In germline, CDR1 is SGHVS, CDR2 FQNEAQ. Trimming left V 2 bases short and J 0 bases short, with 10 bases between. The CDR3 runs 15 residues. CDR3 residues: CASSLRGGMNTEAFF. The CDR3 nucleotides are TGTGCCAGCAGCTTAAGAGGGGGGATGAACACTGAAGCTTTCTTT.

The V gene is TRBV4-1, the J gene TRBJ2-7; D is unresolved. Germline V gene data show CDR1 as MGHRA and CDR2 as YSYEKL. V lost 0 bases and J 5 bases, leaving 8 bases between the germline ends. The CDR3 consists of 13 residues. The CDR3 DNA follows: TGCGCCAGCAGCCAAGAAGCGACCCACGAGCAGTACTTC. Residues: CASSQEATHEQYF.

This chain uses TRBV20-1 with TRBJ2-7; D possibly matches TRBD1 or TRBD2 (6 bases each). The J call is uncertain, as TRBJ2-1 better fits the DNA end. Germline V gene lookup returns CDR1 DFQATT and CDR2 SNEGSKA (reference sequence). This CDR3 is 15 amino acids long. The CDR3 DNA reads as TGCAGTGCTAGCGGTTCGTTTACGGGGGCCTACGAGCAGTTCTTC. This codes for CSASGSFTGAYEQFF.

This clonotype has a count of ten or more. The V call is TRBV2, the J call TRBJ1-4; D might be TRBD1 (5 bases). V shed 9 bases and J shed 8 bases, with 16 bases lying between them. The CDR3 has 13 residues. Germline CDR1 reads SNHLY; CDR2 reads FYNNEI. The CDR3 region has the DNA TGTGCCAGTACCGGGACGCGAGCAGAAAAACTGTTTTTT. Amino acids: CASTGTRAEKLFF.

This clonotype was seen ten or more times. CDR3 protein: CASSEGKYNEQFF. DNA of the CDR3: TGTGCCAGCAGTGAAGGCAAGTACAATGAGCAGTTCTTC. This rearrangement joins TRBV6-1 to TRBJ2-1; D is undetermined. This CDR3 spans 13 amino acids. Germline CDR1 reads MNHNS; CDR2 reads SASEGT. Trimming left V 1 base short and J 4 bases short, with 5 bases between.

The chain joins TRBV28 to TRBJ2-2; no reliable D call. The V end lost 6 bases, the J end lost 5 bases, and 10 bases lay between the germline ends. CDR1 and CDR2 (germline): MDHEN, SYDVKM. CDR3 length: 13 amino acids. The CDR3 loop is CASRPGFTGELFF. The CDR3 nucleotides are TGTGCCAGCAGACCAGGATTTACCGGGGAGCTGTTTTTT.